This TCR beta chain was profiled in a study of cytomegalovirus exposure and HLA in healthy donors. With 60 Vbeta and 13 Jbeta primers, the PCR was carried out. The assay was immunoSEQ multiplex PCR, and TCRdb's table has in-frame clones only and misses some. The sample lists about 140,000 clones; about 80% were seen once. From germline, CDR1 is SGHDN and CDR2 FVKESK. This CDR3 is built from 18 residues. The V segment lost 0 bases and the J segment 0 bases; nucleotides outside the gene matches: 10. The rearrangement uses TRBV14 and TRBJ1-1; TRBD1 matches at 7 bases. The receptor's source is a woman between 40 and 50 years old in good health and CMV-seronegative. Sequenced sample: PBMCs. Here the CDR3 reads CASSQERQLGTVNTEAFF. The CDR3 region has the DNA TGTGCCAGCAGCCAAGAAAGGCAATTGGGGACAGTGAACACTGAAGCTTTCTTT.